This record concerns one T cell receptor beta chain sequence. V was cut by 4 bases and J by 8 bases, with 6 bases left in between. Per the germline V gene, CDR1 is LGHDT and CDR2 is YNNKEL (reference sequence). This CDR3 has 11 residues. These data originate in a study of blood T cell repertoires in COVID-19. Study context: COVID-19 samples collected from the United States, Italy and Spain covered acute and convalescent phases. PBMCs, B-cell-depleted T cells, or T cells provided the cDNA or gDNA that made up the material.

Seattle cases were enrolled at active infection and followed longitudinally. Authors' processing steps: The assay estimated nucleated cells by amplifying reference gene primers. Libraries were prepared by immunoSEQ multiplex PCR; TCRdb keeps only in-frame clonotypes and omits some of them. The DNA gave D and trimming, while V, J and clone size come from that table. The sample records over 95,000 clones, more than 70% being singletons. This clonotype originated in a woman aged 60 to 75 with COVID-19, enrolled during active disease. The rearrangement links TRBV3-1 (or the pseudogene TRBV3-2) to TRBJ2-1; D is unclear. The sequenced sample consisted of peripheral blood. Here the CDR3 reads CASSLDYEQFF. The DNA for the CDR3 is TGTGCCAGCAGCCTCGACTATGAGCAGTTCTTC.